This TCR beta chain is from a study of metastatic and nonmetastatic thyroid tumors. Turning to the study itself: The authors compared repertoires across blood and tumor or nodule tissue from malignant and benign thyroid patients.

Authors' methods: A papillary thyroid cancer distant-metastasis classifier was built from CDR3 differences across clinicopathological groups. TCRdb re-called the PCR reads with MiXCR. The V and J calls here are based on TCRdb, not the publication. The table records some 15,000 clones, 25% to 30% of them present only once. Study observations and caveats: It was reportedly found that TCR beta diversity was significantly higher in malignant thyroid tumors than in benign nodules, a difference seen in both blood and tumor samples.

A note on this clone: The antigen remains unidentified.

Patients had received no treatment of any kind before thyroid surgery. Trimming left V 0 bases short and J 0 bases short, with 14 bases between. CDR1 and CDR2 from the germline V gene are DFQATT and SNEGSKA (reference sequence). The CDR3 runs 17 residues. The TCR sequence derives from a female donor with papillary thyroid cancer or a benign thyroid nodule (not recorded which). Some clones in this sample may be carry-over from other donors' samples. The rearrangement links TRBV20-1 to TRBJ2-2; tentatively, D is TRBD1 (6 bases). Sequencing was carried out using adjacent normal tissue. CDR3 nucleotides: TGCAGTGCTAGAGACACAGGGACCTACGCGAACACCGGGGAGCTGTTTTTT. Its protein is CSARDTGTYANTGELFF.